The 16 T cell receptor beta chains listed next were all sequenced from one sample in a study of T cell repertoires in cytomegalovirus infection. TCRdb reprocessed the reads with MiXCR, giving one entry per CDR3 protein. The sample yields about 150,000 distinct CDR3 sequences, around 20% seen once. Sequenced input: PBMCs. Receptors were obtained from a human donor in good health (CMV status not recorded). Some clones in this sample may be carry-over from other donors' samples.

This clonotype appeared a few times. The rearrangement uses TRBV30 and TRBJ2-6; D not resolved. The CDR3 is 15 residues long. Germline CDR1 and CDR2: GTSNPN and SVGIG (reference sequence). Trimming removed 7 bases from V and 3 bases from J, with 16 bases in between. As DNA, the CDR3 is TGTGCCTCGACCCCGTACATGGGTGGGGCCAACGTCCTGACTTTC. Residues: CASTPYMGGANVLTF. The whole variable domain, remainder taken from reference TRBV30 and TRBJ2-6, is SQTIHQWPATLVQPVGSPLSLECTVEGTSNPNLYWYRQAAGRGLQLLFYSVGIGQISSEVPQNLSASRPQDRQFILSSKKLLLSDSGFYLCASTPYMGGANVLTFGAGSRLTVL.

This chain links TRBV9 with TRBJ2-7; perhaps TRBD1 as D (6 bases). V lost 3 bases and J 2 bases, leaving 15 bases between the germline ends. The length of the CDR3 is 15 residues. Germline V lookup: CDR1 SGDLS, CDR2 YYNGEE. The CDR3 protein is CASSASVGAAYEQYF. As DNA, the CDR3 is TGTGCCAGCAGCGCGTCCGTGGGGGCCGCCTACGAGCAGTACTTC.

This clonotype is deemed large. This rearrangement joins TRBV7-3 to TRBJ2-1; a possible D gene is TRBD2 (5 bases). This CDR3 contains 12 residues. Looked up from germline, CDR1 is SGHTA and CDR2 is FQGTGA. V gave up 5 bases and J gave up 5 bases, with 7 bases separating them. CDR3 sequence (DNA): TGTGCCAGCAGCCCCGGGGACAATGAGCAGTTCTTC. This encodes CASSPGDNEQFF. Together with reference TRBV7-3 and TRBJ2-1, the CDR3 gives the full variable domain: GAGVSQTPSNKVTEKGKYVELRCDPISGHTALYWYRQSLGQGPEFLIYFQGTGAADDSGLPNDRFFAVRPEGSVSTLKIQRTERGDSAVYLCASSPGDNEQFFGPGTRLTVL.

This clonotype was found many times. The CDR3, as DNA: TGTGCCAGCAGCCCAGGGGGCGGGAGGCCCCAGCATTTT. This encodes CASSPGGGRPQHF. This chain joins TRBV7-8 and TRBJ1-5, with 8 bases aligning to TRBD1. The CDR3 spans 13 residues. J was trimmed by 9 bases and V by 5 bases; bases with no gene match: 6. The germline V gene encodes CDR1 SGHVS and CDR2 FQNEAQ.

The chain is built from TRBV6-2 or TRBV6-3 and TRBJ2-7; D assignment may be TRBD1 or TRBD2 (5 bases each). Trimming stripped 2 bases from V and 6 bases from J, with 5 bases between. Per germline, CDR1 MNHEY and CDR2 SVGEGT. This CDR3 has 11 amino acids. The CDR3 nucleotides are TGTGCCAGCAGTTACGGGGGCGAGCAGTACTTC. Its protein is CASSYGGEQYF.

This clonotype occurred a few times. The gene calls are TRBV27 and TRBJ1-4; TRBD1 matches 9 bases. Germline trimming cut 5 bases from V and 6 bases from J; bases unmatched to any gene: 7. The CDR3 consists of 15 residues. In germline, CDR1 is MNHEY, CDR2 SMNVEV (reference sequence). The CDR3 loop reads CASSTTGGWDEKLFF. For the CDR3, the DNA is TGTGCCAGCAGTACGACAGGGGGATGGGATGAAAAACTGTTTTTT.

This clonotype was seen ten or more times. The J gene is TRBJ2-3, the V gene TRBV5-4, with 7 bases fitting TRBD2. J was trimmed by 4 bases and V by 0 bases; bases with no gene match: 8. In germline, CDR1 is SGHNT, CDR2 YYREEE (reference sequence). The CDR3 spans 16 residues. DNA for the CDR3: TGTGCCAGCAGCTTGGCGCCCGGGGGGAAGTCAGATACGCAGTATTTT. Protein product: CASSLAPGGKSDTQYF.

This clonotype occurred many times. V usage is TRBV7-9 and J usage is TRBJ2-7; 9 positions agree with TRBD1. Germline trimming cut 1 base from V and 3 bases from J; bases unmatched to any gene: 7. Looked up from germline, CDR1 is SEHNR and CDR2 is FQNEAQ (reference sequence). CDR3 length: 16 residues. The CDR3 coding sequence is TGTGCCAGCAGCTTAGGAACCGGGACAGGGATCTACGAGCAGTACTTC. Encoded protein: CASSLGTGTGIYEQYF. Full variable domain (missing parts from reference TRBV7-9 and TRBJ2-7): DTGVSQNPRHKITKRGQNVTFRCDPISEHNRLYWYRQTLGQGPEFLTYFQNEAQLEKSRLLSDRFSAERPKGSFSTLEIQRTEQGDSAMYLCASSLGTGTGIYEQYFGPGTRLTVT.

The J gene is TRBJ2-3, the V gene TRBV6-6; 11 nucleotides align to TRBD2. This CDR3 region has 14 residues. The V gene's germline CDR1 is MNHNY and CDR2 SVGAGI (reference sequence). Trimming at V came to 7 bases and at J to 4 bases, leaving 4 bases not matched to a gene. The CDR3 sequence is CASKGSGRADTQYF. CDR3 bases: TGTGCCAGCAAGGGTAGCGGGAGGGCAGATACGCAGTATTTT.

Only a few counts were recorded for this clonotype. This chain links TRBV7-8 with TRBJ2-7, with 7 bases that match TRBD2. The CDR3 sequence is 14 residues long. After removal of 4 bases from V and 6 bases from J, the junction contained 9 bases not matched to a gene. CDR1 and CDR2 from the germline V gene are SGHVS and FQNEAQ. CDR3 DNA: TGTGCCAGCAGCTCAACGGGTCCGGGGGGCGAGCAGTACTTC. Translating it yields CASSSTGPGGEQYF. Based on the CDR3 plus reference TRBV7-8 and TRBJ2-7, the full variable domain is GAGVSQSPRYKVAKRGQDVALRCDPISGHVSLFWYQQALGQGPEFLTYFQNEAQLDKSGLPSDRFFAERPEGSVSTLKIQRTQQEDSAVYLCASSSTGPGGEQYFGPGTRLTVT.

V is TRBV20-1 and J is TRBJ2-1; 8 bases align to TRBD1. V shed 6 bases, J shed 7 bases, and the junction held 20 bases outside the gene matches. From germline, CDR1 is DFQATT and CDR2 SNEGSKA (reference sequence). CDR3 length equals 17 residues. CDR3 sequence: CSATFGQGRVTINEQFF. The CDR3 DNA reads as TGCAGTGCCACCTTTGGACAGGGCAGAGTTACAATTAATGAGCAGTTCTTC.

The V gene is TRBV11-2, the J gene TRBJ2-7; perhaps TRBD2 as D (6 bases). CDR3 length equals 14 residues. The V gene's germline CDR1 is SGHAT and CDR2 FQNNGV. V lost 5 bases and J 3 bases, leaving 14 bases between the germline ends. The CDR3 region is CASSGLRRLYEQYF. For the CDR3, the DNA is TGTGCCAGCAGCGGACTAAGGCGGCTCTACGAGCAGTACTTC.

Only a few counts were recorded for this clonotype. The chain recombines TRBV11-2 with TRBJ2-2, with 9 bases aligning to TRBD2. The length of the CDR3 is 18 residues. Germline CDR1 reads SGHAT; CDR2 reads FQNNGV. V shed 2 bases and J 6 bases; nucleotides not matched to a gene: 13. The CDR3 DNA reads as TGTGCCAGCAGCTTATCTTTTGGCGGCGGGAGGGCCGCCGGGGAGCTGTTTTTT. Translating it yields CASSLSFGGGRAAGELFF.

The sample holds many counts of this clonotype. J is TRBJ2-7 and V is TRBV11-2; 13 bases are a match to TRBD2. The length of the CDR3 is 16 residues. V was clipped by 5 bases and J by 4 bases; unmatched bases: 8. Germline-derived CDR1 and CDR2 are SGHAT and FQNNGV. The CDR3 bases are TGTGCCAGCAGCCTCGGACTAGCGGGAGCAGGATACGAGCAGTACTTC. This gives the protein CASSLGLAGAGYEQYF.

In its sample, this clonotype was seen a few times. The chain combines TRBV6-5 with TRBJ2-1; no reliable D call. The CDR3 has 13 amino acids. Trimming cost V 0 bases and J 6 bases, with 6 bases left between them. Germline V lookup: CDR1 MNHEY, CDR2 SVGAGI. CDR3 DNA sequence: TGTGCCAGCAGTTACTCGAAGGTCAATGAGCAGTTCTTC. It codes for CASSYSKVNEQFF.

This clonotype was detected once. The chain couples TRBV20-1 to TRBJ2-7; D ambiguous. This CDR3 is 12 amino acids long. The V gene lost 5 bases and the J gene lost 7 bases, with 15 bases spanning the gap. The germline V gene encodes CDR1 DFQATT and CDR2 SNEGSKA (reference sequence). The CDR3 loop is CSASRPSGEQYF. CDR3 nucleotides: TGCAGTGCTTCGCGGCCGTCCGGGGAGCAGTACTTC.